One and the same sample provided the 7 T cell receptor beta chains below, sequenced in a study of blood T cell repertoires in COVID-19. The data were produced by immunoSEQ multiplex PCR, yet TCRdb's version contains in-frame clones alone and is incomplete. The profile covers around 80,000 clones, with more than 75% appearing a single time and 27% taken by the ten largest. The sequenced sample consisted of peripheral blood. The receptors derive from a human donor in a cohort sampled during active COVID-19.

This clone was counted once. V gene TRBV2 combines with J gene TRBJ2-5; weak D call: TRBD1 (5 bases). With 2 bases removed from V and 4 bases from J, the gap between germline ends came to 17 bases. The CDR3 has 16 residues. Germline CDR1 reads SNHLY; CDR2 reads FYNNEI. CDR3 bases: TGTGCCAGCAGTGAATATGGGATGGGGCAAGGAGAGACCCAGTACTTC. Its translation: CASSEYGMGQGETQYF. The full variable domain, with the rest looked up from reference TRBV2 and TRBJ2-5, is EPEVTQTPSHQVTQMGQEVILRCVPISNHLYFYWYRQILGQKVEFLVSFYNNEISEKSEIFDDQFSVERPDGSNFTLKIRSTKLEDSAMYFCASSEYGMGQGETQYFGPGTRLLVL.

The J gene is TRBJ2-5, the V gene TRBV5-1; a possible D gene is TRBD1 (5 bases). CDR3 size: 15 residues. Germline V gene data show CDR1 as SGHRS and CDR2 as YFSETQ. Trimming left V 3 bases short and J 3 bases short, with 15 bases between. CDR3 nucleotides: TGCGCCAGCAGCTATTACCCAGGGTCAGAAGAGACCCAGTACTTC. Translating gives CASSYYPGSEETQYF.

A note on this clone: Other DNA sequences in the sample encode the same CDR3. The chain employs TRBV5-1 and TRBJ2-3; possible D gene TRBD2, 5 bases. Germline CDR1 and CDR2: SGHRS and YFSETQ. This CDR3 is built from 15 residues. With 0 bases removed from V and 0 bases from J, the gap between germline ends came to 8 bases. In DNA form, the CDR3 reads TGCGCCAGCAGCTTGGTCAGGACTAGCACAGATACGCAGTATTTT. Translating gives CASSLVRTSTDTQYF.

This clone was recorded once. This chain uses TRBV9 with TRBJ1-1; TRBD1 agrees at 7 bases. Per the germline V gene, CDR1 is SGDLS and CDR2 is YYNGEE. Trimming cost V 3 bases and J 1 base; bases outside gene matches: 9. The CDR3 covers 16 residues. The CDR3 protein is CASSAPWTGQNTEAFF. CDR3 nucleotide sequence: TGTGCCAGCAGCGCACCCTGGACAGGACAGAACACTGAAGCTTTCTTT.

The V call is TRBV13, the J call TRBJ2-3, with TRBD2 matching over 8 bases. With 4 bases clipped from V and 5 bases from J, the junction kept 14 bases outside the gene matches. Germline CDR1 PRHDT, CDR2 FYEKMQ (reference sequence). The CDR3 has 17 amino acids. The CDR3 sequence: CASSSDPRGSGVDTQYF. CDR3 in DNA: TGTGCCAGCAGCTCGGACCCCCGGGGTAGCGGGGTAGATACGCAGTATTTT.

This CDR3 is CASSRPGQGNTEAFF. In nucleotides, the CDR3 is TGTGCCAGTAGTCGACCGGGACAGGGTAACACTGAAGCTTTCTTT. The rearrangement links TRBV19 to TRBJ1-1, with 9 bases fitting TRBD1. The CDR3 totals 15 residues. Trimming removed 5 bases from V and 2 bases from J; junction bases left unmatched: 6. The V gene's germline CDR1 is LNHDA and CDR2 SQIVND (reference sequence).

The chain is built from TRBV5-1 and TRBJ2-7, with 9 positions matching TRBD1. CDR1 SGHRS and CDR2 YFSETQ come from the germline V gene. V was pared by 3 bases and J by 3 bases, with 7 bases of the junction left unmatched. The CDR3 runs 15 residues. The CDR3 reads CASSWGQGTIYEQYF. The CDR3 region has the DNA TGCGCCAGCAGCTGGGGACAGGGAACAATCTACGAGCAGTACTTC.